This is a list of T cell receptor beta chains from one sample in a study of STAT5B mutations in CD4+ large granular lymphocyte leukemia. Sequencing was performed with immunoSEQ multiplex PCR; in TCRdb, only in-frame clones are kept and a portion is missing. The sample yields over 20,000 clones, around 81% seen once. Input material: CD4+ T cells from blood buffy coats. The receptors shown here come from a human donor in good health. CDR3s include the opening cysteine and the closing phenylalanine or tryptophan. A D gene is named only where the DNA matches it firmly. The size of a clone is reported for some rows only, either as once, few or many, or as a class for expanded clones.

j_call v_call d_call clone_size cdr3_aa cdr3_nt
TRBJ1-2 TRBV7-9 . few CASSSRTAYGYTF TGTGCCAGCAGCTCACGGACAGCCTATGGCTACACCTTC
TRBJ1-1 TRBV7-9 . . CASSSSADTEAFF TGTGCCAGCAGCTCTTCAGCGGACACTGAAGCTTTCTTT
TRBJ2-5 TRBV7-2 . . CASSLELARETQYF TGTGCCAGCAGCTTAGAACTAGCCCGAGAGACCCAGTACTTC
TRBJ2-1 TRBV2 . . CASSETGLTSNEQFF TGTGCCAGCAGTGAAACCGGACTAACCTCCAATGAGCAGTTCTTC
TRBJ2-4 TRBV5-6 TRBD2 once CASSKTSGGAWHIQYF TGTGCCAGCAGCAAGACTAGCGGGGGGGCCTGGCACATTCAGTACTTC
TRBJ2-5 TRBV28 TRBD2 . CASTDQSGGETQYF TGTGCCAGCACCGACCAAAGCGGGGGGGAGACCCAGTACTTC
TRBJ2-7 TRBV19 . once CDPPGDSYEQYF TGTGATCCCCCGGGGGACTCCTACGAGCAGTACTTC
TRBJ2-4 TRBV5-1 . . CASSPEWAKNIQYF TGCGCCAGCAGCCCTGAATGGGCCAAAAACATTCAGTACTTC
TRBJ1-1 TRBV5-1 . once CASSLDRMNTEAFF TGCGCCAGCAGCTTGGACAGAATGAACACTGAAGCTTTCTTT
TRBJ2-2 TRBV28 . . CASSLGSNTGELFF TGTGCCAGCAGTTTAGGGTCTAACACCGGGGAGCTGTTTTTT
TRBJ2-2 TRBV28 . . CASISPGRAPGELFF TGTGCCAGCATCTCCCCAGGCAGGGCGCCCGGGGAGCTGTTTTTT
TRBJ2-2 TRBV18 TRBD1 . CASSPSPLSGGATGELFF TGTGCCAGCTCACCGTCTCCCCTGTCAGGGGGCGCGACCGGGGAGCTGTTTTTT
TRBJ2-2 TRBV7-9 . . CASSINTGELFF TGTGCCAGCAGCATCAACACCGGGGAGCTGTTTTTT
TRBJ1-4 TRBV9 . . CASSVAQTNEKLFF TGTGCCAGCAGCGTAGCACAGACTAATGAAAAACTGTTTTTT
TRBJ1-1 TRBV7-8 . . CASSLVTGRGTMNTEAFF TGTGCCAGCAGCTTAGTTACCGGACGGGGGACAATGAACACTGAAGCTTTCTTT
TRBJ2-1 TRBV5-1 . . CASSPPPGYNEQFF TGCGCCAGCAGCCCACCTCCAGGGTACAATGAGCAGTTCTTC
TRBJ1-4 TRBV2 . . CASTEGVTIEKLFF TGTGCCAGCACCGAGGGGGTTACGATTGAAAAACTGTTTTTT
TRBJ1-1 TRBV28 . . CASSQNTGQMNTEAFF TGTGCCAGCAGTCAAAACACGGGACAAATGAACACTGAAGCTTTCTTT
TRBJ2-5 TRBV11-2 . . CASSPRGGARTQYF TGTGCCAGCAGCCCCCGAGGGGGGGCCAGGACCCAGTACTTC
TRBJ1-6 TRBV19 . . CASSEMVYNSPLHF TGTGCCAGTAGTGAAATGGTCTATAATTCACCCCTCCACTTT
TRBJ2-1 TRBV29-1 . few CSAGGGINNEQFF TGCAGCGCTGGGGGCGGGATTAACAATGAGCAGTTCTTC
TRBJ2-3 TRBV5-1 . . CASSLVTSPDTQYF TGCGCCAGCAGCTTGGTAACGTCCCCAGATACGCAGTATTTT
TRBJ2-2 TRBV7-8 TRBD1 . CASSWGQGTGELFF TGTGCCAGCAGCTGGGGACAGGGTACCGGGGAGCTGTTTTTT
TRBJ2-4 TRBV11-2 . . CASSLEGWGIQYF TGTGCCAGCAGCTTAGAGGGGTGGGGCATTCAGTACTTC
TRBJ2-3 TRBV25-1 . . CASSERVGDTQYF TGTGCCAGCAGTGAACGGGTAGGGGATACGCAGTATTTT
TRBJ1-2 TRBV4-1 . . CASSQEGGNYGYTF TGCGCCAGCAGCCAAGAGGGGGGTAACTATGGCTACACCTTC
TRBJ2-5 TRBV5-8 TRBD2 . CASSRMTTGGRGETQYF TGTGCCAGCAGCCGTATGACAACGGGGGGGCGCGGGGAGACCCAGTACTTC
TRBJ2-1 TRBV7-9 . few CASQLSSSYNEQFF TGTGCCAGCCAGCTTAGCAGCTCCTACAATGAGCAGTTCTTC
TRBJ2-7 TRBV6-1 TRBD1 once CASSVIGQGVGEQYF TGTGCCAGCAGTGTAATTGGACAGGGGGTGGGTGAGCAGTACTTC
TRBJ1-2 TRBV6-1 . . CASSARGPSYGYTF TGTGCCAGCAGTGCGCGGGGACCGAGCTATGGCTACACCTTC
TRBJ2-5 TRBV19 TRBD2 . CASSWDIAGETQYF TGTGCCAGTAGTTGGGACATAGCGGGGGAGACCCAGTACTTC
TRBJ1-1 TRBV7-9 . . CASSLTVRPGLGNTEAFF TGTGCCAGCAGCTTGACCGTAAGACCTGGACTCGGGAACACTGAAGCTTTCTTT
TRBJ2-2 TRBV7-9 . . CASGPPGPGELFF TGTGCCAGCGGGCCCCCAGGGCCCGGGGAGCTGTTTTTT
TRBJ1-2 TRBV2 . . CASIRDKIYGYTF TGTGCCAGCATCCGGGACAAGATCTATGGCTACACCTTC
TRBJ1-2 TRBV6-1 TRBD1 . CASRDREGYTF TGTGCCAGCAGGGACAGGGAAGGCTACACCTTC
TRBJ2-2 TRBV5-1 . once CASSLDGGTNTGELFF TGCGCCAGCAGCTTGGATGGAGGGACGAACACCGGGGAGCTGTTTTTT
TRBJ1-5 TRBV5-6 TRBD1 . CASSRNAGTAVHQPQHF TGTGCCAGCAGTCGTAACGCCGGGACAGCGGTTCATCAGCCCCAGCATTTT